Listed here are 18 T cell receptor beta chains from one sample, sequenced in a study of T-cell reconstitution after alpha-beta-depleted transplantation in children. Unique molecular identifiers were incorporated into the prepared TCRbeta library. TCRdb independently ran MiXCR on the PCR reads; one entry per CDR3 protein. The table has roughly 350,000 distinct CDR3 sequences, 10% seen once. The specimen was PBMCs from the stem cell graft donor, collected from the stem cell graft. These receptors originate from a human donor who donated a stem cell graft to a child with acute lymphoblastic leukemia.

This sequence joins TRBV27 and TRBJ2-7, with 10 nucleotides matching TRBD1. After removal of 3 bases from V and 4 bases from J, the junction contained 6 bases not matched to a gene. This CDR3 is built from 15 residues. Germline lookup yields CDR1 MNHEY and CDR2 SMNVEV (reference sequence). In DNA, the CDR3 is TGTGCCAGCAGTTTGTCCCGGACAGGGGGTTACGAGCAGTACTTC. This codes for CASSLSRTGGYEQYF.

This clonotype was counted a few times. The chain combines TRBV6-1 with TRBJ1-1, with 8 bases fitting TRBD1. Germline V gene lookup returns CDR1 MNHNS and CDR2 SASEGT. CDR3 length: 14 amino acids. The J segment lost 5 bases and the V segment lost 3 bases, leaving 5 bases of the junction unmatched. DNA of the CDR3: TGTGCCAGCAGTGAGACAGGGGCAAGAACTGAAGCTTTCTTT. Encoded protein: CASSETGARTEAFF.

This clonotype was seen more than once but under ten times. The chain uses TRBV7-9 and TRBJ1-1; weak D call: TRBD1 (6 bases). Looked up from germline, CDR1 is SEHNR and CDR2 is FQNEAQ (reference sequence). This CDR3 region has 16 residues. V was cut by 5 bases and J by 0 bases, with 16 bases left in between. The CDR3 nucleotides read TGTGCCAGCAGCGTTCGAGGGGGGGGGTTGAACACTGAAGCTTTCTTT. This sequence encodes CASSVRGGGLNTEAFF.

The gene calls are TRBV3-1 and TRBJ2-7; 12 nucleotides line up with TRBD2. The CDR3 totals 17 residues. Germline V CDR1 and CDR2: LGHDT, YNNKEL (reference sequence). V dropped 0 bases and J dropped 3; count of bases not matched to a gene: 6. The CDR3 sequence: CASSQEKLAGGVYEQYF. CDR3 nucleotide sequence: TGTGCCAGCAGCCAAGAGAAACTAGCGGGAGGAGTCTACGAGCAGTACTTC.

This clonotype was detected ten times or more. This rearrangement joins TRBV7-9 to TRBJ2-2; 7 bases are shared with TRBD2. From germline, CDR1 is SEHNR and CDR2 FQNEAQ (reference sequence). The CDR3 is 16 amino acids. V dropped 0 bases and J dropped 0; count of bases not matched to a gene: 1. The CDR3 protein is CASSLAGGPNTGELFF. For the CDR3, the DNA is TGTGCCAGCAGCTTAGCGGGAGGGCCGAACACCGGGGAGCTGTTTTTT. Full variable domain (remainder filled in from reference TRBV7-9 and TRBJ2-2): DTGVSQNPRHKITKRGQNVTFRCDPISEHNRLYWYRQTLGQGPEFLTYFQNEAQLEKSRLLSDRFSAERPKGSFSTLEIQRTEQGDSAMYLCASSLAGGPNTGELFFGEGSRLTVL.

The table lists this clonotype with a few counts. The rearrangement links TRBV2 to TRBJ2-1, with D tentatively TRBD1 or TRBD2 (5 bases each). The CDR3 contains 15 residues. V lost 5 bases and J lost 2, with 13 bases in between. From germline, CDR1 is SNHLY and CDR2 FYNNEI. CDR3 loop: CASSLGAVAYNEQFF. DNA of the CDR3: TGTGCCAGCAGTCTCGGGGCAGTTGCCTACAATGAGCAGTTCTTC. The full variable domain, its missing parts supplied by reference TRBV2 and TRBJ2-1, is EPEVTQTPSHQVTQMGQEVILRCVPISNHLYFYWYRQILGQKVEFLVSFYNNEISEKSEIFDDQFSVERPDGSNFTLKIRSTKLEDSAMYFCASSLGAVAYNEQFFGPGTRLTVL.

This clonotype has a count of ten or more. This chain connects TRBV4-1 to TRBJ1-1; no firm D call. The ends were cut back, 1 base at V and 2 bases at J, with 8 bases in the middle. CDR3 length: 14 amino acids. Germline V gene sequence: CDR1 MGHRA, CDR2 YSYEKL. The DNA of the CDR3 is TGCGCCAGCAGCCAAGGTGTTTTTAACACTGAAGCTTTCTTT. Encoded protein: CASSQGVFNTEAFF.

This clonotype was seen a few times. The chain couples TRBV9 to TRBJ2-2; D is perhaps TRBD1 (5 bases). Germline CDR1 reads SGDLS; CDR2 reads YYNGEE. Trimming cost V 0 bases and J 7 bases, with 7 bases left between them. The CDR3 spans 13 residues. For the CDR3, the DNA is TGTGCCAGCAGCGTAGTAGGGGTCGGGGAGCTGTTTTTT. Translated: CASSVVGVGELFF. Looking up the rest from reference TRBV9 and TRBJ2-2 gives the full variable domain: DSGVTQTPKHLITATGQRVTLRCSPRSGDLSVYWYQQSLDQGLQFLIQYYNGEERAKGNILERFSAQQFPDLHSELNLSSLELGDSALYFCASSVVGVGELFFGEGSRLTVL.

To note about this clonotype: One end of the junction does not line up with germline, which may come from a read error. This chain connects TRBV19 to TRBJ2-1; 8 bases are a match to TRBD1. The CDR3 totals 15 residues. The V gene's germline CDR1 is LNHDA and CDR2 SQIVND (reference sequence). The CDR3 DNA is TGTGCCAGTAGCATAGGACAGGGAGTCTACAATGAGCAGTTCTTC. Its translation is CASSIGQGVYNEQFF.

This clonotype has only a few counts. The J gene is TRBJ2-2, the V gene TRBV6-1; 9 nucleotides agree with TRBD2. The CDR3 has 16 amino acids. CDR1 and CDR2 from the germline V gene are MNHNS and SASEGT. Unmatched junction bases numbered 9, after V lost 6 bases and J lost 4 bases. The CDR3 is CASRPGLARITGELFF. The CDR3 bases are TGTGCCAGCAGGCCCGGACTAGCGCGGATCACCGGGGAGCTGTTTTTT.

This clonotype was observed a few times. The chain is built from TRBV7-8 and TRBJ1-1; the D is unclear. Trimming left V 5 bases short and J 1 base short, with 11 bases between. Per the germline V gene, CDR1 is SGHVS and CDR2 is FQNEAQ. The CDR3 covers 14 residues. This chain's CDR3 is CASSRGRGNTEAFF. DNA of the CDR3: TGTGCCAGCAGCAGAGGACGGGGGAACACTGAAGCTTTCTTT.

In its sample, this clonotype was seen many times. This chain connects TRBV29-1 to TRBJ2-5; TRBD1 aligns across 8 bases. The CDR3 consists of 15 residues. Germline V lookup: CDR1 SQVTM, CDR2 ANQGSEA. Written as DNA, the CDR3 is TGCAGTCATAGTCAGGGGGCAGTGGGGCAAGAGACCCAGTACTTC. Translation: CSHSQGAVGQETQYF.

This clonotype turned up a few times. The chain has TRBV28 and TRBJ2-1; D is ambiguous. The V gene lost 2 bases and the J gene lost 4 bases, with 12 bases spanning the gap. CDR3 size: 15 residues. Germline CDR1 MDHEN, CDR2 SYDVKM. This chain's CDR3 is CASSLLAELYNEQFF. CDR3 nucleotide sequence: TGTGCCAGCAGTTTACTGGCAGAGCTATACAATGAGCAGTTCTTC.

This chain joins TRBV20-1 and TRBJ1-6; D ambiguous. Per germline, CDR1 DFQATT and CDR2 SNEGSKA (reference sequence). CDR3 size: 13 residues. Trimming pared 6 bases from V and 0 bases from J, leaving 6 bases between. DNA for the CDR3: TGCAGTGCCCACAGCTCCTATAATTCACCCCTCCACTTT. The encoded protein is CSAHSSYNSPLHF.

The chain carries TRBV7-2 and TRBJ2-1; the match to TRBD2 covers 11 bases. The germline CDR1 and CDR2 sequences are SGHTA and FQGNSA. CDR3 length: 15 residues. V dropped 4 bases and J dropped 10; count of bases not matched to a gene: 9. CDR3 sequence (DNA): TGTGCCAGCAGCTCTCTAGCGGGAGGCGGTAACGAGCAGTTCTTC. As protein: CASSSLAGGGNEQFF.

The rearrangement links TRBV7-8 to TRBJ2-7; 7 bases are a match to TRBD1. Germline lookup yields CDR1 SGHVS and CDR2 FQNEAQ. This CDR3 is 15 amino acids long. With V trimmed by 1 base and J by 7 bases, 10 bases remained unmatched. The CDR3 here is CASSLDGTAFLEQYF. The CDR3 DNA follows: TGTGCCAGCAGCTTAGACGGGACAGCTTTTCTTGAGCAGTACTTC.

There are a few counts of this clonotype. The chain recombines TRBV5-1 with TRBJ1-1; tentative D call: TRBD1 (5 bases). The CDR3 has 17 amino acids. Germline assignment: CDR1 SGHRS and CDR2 YFSETQ. Trimming removed 4 bases from V and 0 bases from J, with 19 bases in between. CDR3 residues: CASSRDGYSFMNTEAFF. CDR3 in DNA: TGCGCCAGCAGCCGGGACGGGTATTCGTTCATGAACACTGAAGCTTTCTTT. Supplemented by reference TRBV5-1 and TRBJ1-1, the full variable domain reads KAGVTQTPRYLIKTRGQQVTLSCSPISGHRSVSWYQQTPGQGLQFLFEYFSETQRNKGNFPGRFSGRQFSNSRSEMNVSTLELGDSALYLCASSRDGYSFMNTEAFFGQGTRLTVV.

This clonotype was counted ten times or more. The chain couples TRBV9 to TRBJ2-2; TRBD2 matches 9 bases. The junction had 3 bases not matched to a gene; V was cut back by 0 bases and J by 6 bases. CDR1 and CDR2 from the germline V gene are SGDLS and YYNGEE. The CDR3 length is 15 residues. In DNA form, the CDR3 reads TGTGCCAGCAGCGTAGGAGCGGGAGGTTCCGGGGAGCTGTTTTTT. This sequence encodes CASSVGAGGSGELFF. Together with reference TRBV9 and TRBJ2-2, the CDR3 gives the full variable domain: DSGVTQTPKHLITATGQRVTLRCSPRSGDLSVYWYQQSLDQGLQFLIQYYNGEERAKGNILERFSAQQFPDLHSELNLSSLELGDSALYFCASSVGAGGSGELFFGEGSRLTVL.